This T cell receptor beta chain comes out of a study of blood T cell repertoires in COVID-19. The table came from immunoSEQ multiplex PCR; TCRdb's copy has only in-frame clones and leaves some out. The table shows about 71,000 clones, with roughly nine tenths occurring only once. V gave up 9 bases and J gave up 0 bases; unmatched junction bases: 12. Germline loops: CDR1 SGHNT, CDR2 YYREEE (reference sequence). The CDR3 is 16 amino acids. The source is a man in his fifties or sixties with acute or convalescent COVID-19. This chain uses TRBV5-4 with TRBJ1-5, with 7 bases aligning to TRBD1. Sequences were obtained from peripheral blood. The CDR3 protein is CATRPRDRYSNQPQHF. CDR3 DNA: TGTGCCACCAGGCCCCGGGACAGATATAGCAATCAGCCCCAGCATTTT.